The rows below give T cell receptor beta chains drawn from one sample of a study of pediatric ulcerative colitis. Produced via immunoSEQ multiplex PCR; TCRdb's table is partial and in-frame only. The table has 13,000 to 15,000 clones, about 87% seen once. The sequencing sample was made of blood. These receptors came from a boy aged 10-17 years with moderate ulcerative colitis. Each CDR3 is given with its conserved first and last residue. Fields, in order: J gene, D gene, V gene, clone size, CDR3 protein, CDR3 DNA. A D gene is named only where the DNA matches it firmly. Clone size, where shown, is once, few, many, or a class for clones that have expanded.

J: TRBJ1-2; D: TRBD1; V: TRBV11-3; size: .; CDR3: CASSFRDRGGYTF; DNA: TGTGCCAGCAGCTTCCGGGACAGAGGAGGCTACACCTTC
J: TRBJ1-5; D: .; V: TRBV5-1; size: .; CDR3: CASSLIAGQPQHF; DNA: TGCGCCAGCAGCTTGATCGCGGGACAGCCCCAGCATTTT
J: TRBJ1-2; D: .; V: TRBV7-2; size: .; CDR3: CASSLGGADYGYTF; DNA: TGTGCCAGCAGCTTAGGGGGGGCTGACTATGGCTACACCTTC
J: TRBJ1-2; D: .; V: TRBV18; size: .; CDR3: CASSPFPSEGNYGYTF; DNA: TGTGCCAGCTCACCATTTCCCAGTGAGGGGAACTATGGCTACACCTTC
J: TRBJ2-7; D: TRBD1; V: TRBV5-1; size: .; CDR3: CASSFLGQKAYEQYF; DNA: TGCGCCAGCAGCTTTTTGGGACAGAAAGCCTACGAGCAGTACTTC
J: TRBJ2-3; D: TRBD1; V: TRBV7-9; size: .; CDR3: CASTGAPPDTQYF; DNA: TGTGCCAGTACAGGGGCCCCGCCAGATACGCAGTATTTT
J: TRBJ1-2; D: .; V: TRBV19; size: .; CDR3: CASSMESVQNYGYTF; DNA: TGTGCCAGTAGTATGGAGAGCGTGCAGAACTATGGCTACACCTTC
J: TRBJ1-4; D: .; V: TRBV28; size: once; CDR3: CASSPTVDEKLFF; DNA: TGTGCCAGCAGCCCTACAGTGGATGAAAAACTGTTTTTT
J: TRBJ1-2; D: .; V: TRBV19; size: .; CDR3: CASSSNPGAEGYTF; DNA: TGTGCCAGTAGTTCAAATCCAGGGGCGGAAGGCTACACCTTC
J: TRBJ2-1; D: .; V: TRBV2; size: .; CDR3: CASTRVLYNEQFF; DNA: TGTGCCAGCACCCGAGTCCTCTACAATGAGCAGTTCTTC
J: TRBJ2-1; D: .; V: TRBV27; size: .; CDR3: CASSLEWGEQFF; DNA: TGTGCCAGCAGTTTAGAGTGGGGTGAGCAGTTCTTC
J: TRBJ2-7; D: .; V: TRBV3-2; size: .; CDR3: CASSHPAYF; DNA: TGTGCCAGCAGCCACCCCGCGTACTTC
J: TRBJ1-2; D: .; V: TRBV27; size: .; CDR3: CASTSIGVDYGYTF; DNA: TGTGCCAGCACCAGCATCGGGGTGGACTATGGCTACACCTTC
J: TRBJ2-5; D: TRBD1; V: TRBV5-4; size: once; CDR3: CASGSPDRGHETQYF; DNA: TGTGCCAGCGGATCACCGGACAGGGGGCATGAGACCCAGTACTTC
J: TRBJ1-6; D: TRBD1; V: TRBV10-1; size: .; CDR3: CASSQPGQGFSPLHF; DNA: TGCGCCAGCAGTCAGCCGGGACAGGGGTTTTCACCCCTCCACTTT
J: TRBJ1-2; D: .; V: TRBV2; size: .; CDR3: CASSAEEGTGYTF; DNA: TGTGCCAGCAGTGCCGAGGAGGGAACTGGCTACACCTTC
J: TRBJ2-5; D: .; V: TRBV11-2; size: .; CDR3: CASSNNRVETQYF; DNA: TGTGCCAGCAGTAACAACAGGGTGGAGACCCAGTACTTC
J: TRBJ2-1; D: .; V: TRBV5-1; size: .; CDR3: CASSWAQGNEQFF; DNA: TGCGCCAGCAGCTGGGCACAGGGCAATGAGCAGTTCTTC
J: TRBJ2-1; D: TRBD2; V: TRBV14; size: .; CDR3: CASSHSGDYSLYNEQFF; DNA: TGTGCCAGCAGCCACAGCGGGGACTATTCCCTCTACAATGAGCAGTTCTTC
J: TRBJ2-1; D: TRBD2; V: TRBV5-1; size: .; CDR3: CASSDGTSVYNEQFF; DNA: TGCGCCAGCAGCGATGGGACTAGCGTATACAATGAGCAGTTCTTC
J: TRBJ2-2; D: .; V: TRBV28; size: .; CDR3: CASSLLGGQGTGELFF; DNA: TGTGCCAGCAGCCTCTTGGGGGGGCAGGGCACCGGGGAGCTGTTTTTT
J: TRBJ2-1; D: TRBD2; V: TRBV5-1; size: .; CDR3: CASSALAGETYNEQFF; DNA: TGCGCCAGCAGCGCCCTAGCGGGAGAAACCTACAATGAGCAGTTCTTC
J: TRBJ2-5; D: .; V: TRBV6-5; size: .; CDR3: CASSYPGKQYF; DNA: TGTGCCAGCAGTTATCCCGGGAAACAGTACTTC
J: TRBJ1-2; D: .; V: TRBV13; size: few; CDR3: CASSSTHSSYGYTF; DNA: TGTGCCAGCAGCTCTACCCACTCCAGCTATGGCTACACCTTC
J: TRBJ2-1; D: .; V: TRBV7-9; size: .; CDR3: CASSLALTADEQFF; DNA: TGTGCCAGCAGCTTAGCCCTGACGGCTGATGAGCAGTTCTTC
J: TRBJ1-5; D: .; V: TRBV27; size: .; CDR3: CAGGGSHQPQHF; DNA: TGTGCCGGGGGAGGGTCTCATCAGCCCCAGCATTTT
J: TRBJ2-4; D: .; V: TRBV18; size: .; CDR3: CASSPATARNIQYF; DNA: TGTGCCAGCTCACCTGCGACGGCCCGGAACATTCAGTACTTC
J: TRBJ1-2; D: .; V: TRBV27; size: .; CDR3: CASSLSSYRLYGYTF; DNA: TGTGCCAGCAGTTTATCGTCATACAGGTTATATGGCTACACCTTC
J: TRBJ1-5; D: .; V: TRBV27; size: .; CDR3: CASSVRVGNQPQHF; DNA: TGTGCCAGCAGTGTCAGGGTGGGAAATCAGCCCCAGCATTTT
J: TRBJ2-1; D: TRBD1; V: TRBV7-6; size: .; CDR3: CASSWGQGVYNEQFF; DNA: TGTGCCAGCAGCTGGGGACAGGGGGTCTACAATGAGCAGTTCTTC
J: TRBJ2-1; D: .; V: TRBV20-1; size: medium-sized; CDR3: CSASPQDEQFF; DNA: TGCAGTGCTAGCCCTCAGGATGAGCAGTTCTTC
J: TRBJ2-1; D: TRBD1; V: TRBV7-2; size: medium-sized; CDR3: CASSPRDRGLNEQFF; DNA: TGTGCCAGCAGCCCCCGGGACAGGGGATTGAATGAGCAGTTCTTC
J: TRBJ1-6; D: .; V: TRBV5-6; size: .; CDR3: CASSLGSGVSSYNSPLHF; DNA: TGTGCCAGCAGCTTGGGTTCGGGGGTTAGCTCCTATAATTCACCCCTCCACTTT
J: TRBJ2-2; D: .; V: TRBV9; size: .; CDR3: CASSATNTGELFF; DNA: TGTGCCAGCAGCGCCACAAACACCGGGGAGCTGTTTTTT
J: TRBJ2-5; D: .; V: TRBV25-1; size: .; CDR3: CASSEYEWETQYF; DNA: TGTGCCAGCAGTGAATATGAGTGGGAGACCCAGTACTTC
J: TRBJ2-7; D: .; V: TRBV11-3; size: .; CDR3: CASSLRVEGIYEQYF; DNA: TGTGCCAGCAGCTTAAGGGTTGAGGGAATCTACGAGCAGTACTTC
J: TRBJ2-3; D: TRBD2; V: TRBV4-1; size: .; CDR3: CASSPGGQGDTQYF; DNA: TGCGCCAGCAGCCCGGGGGGGCAGGGAGATACGCAGTATTTT
J: TRBJ2-5; D: .; V: TRBV6-5; size: .; CDR3: CASRTNTQETQYF; DNA: TGTGCCAGCAGAACAAATACCCAAGAGACCCAGTACTTC
J: TRBJ2-5; D: .; V: TRBV7-9; size: .; CDR3: CASSLARQETQYF; DNA: TGTGCCAGCAGCTTAGCCCGTCAAGAGACCCAGTACTTC
J: TRBJ1-6; D: .; V: TRBV30; size: once; CDR3: CAWSVRGQGLNPLHF; DNA: TGTGCCTGGAGTGTACGCGGACAAGGACTAAACCCCCTCCACTTT
J: TRBJ2-1; D: .; V: TRBV7-9; size: .; CDR3: CASSLEWGINEQFF; DNA: TGTGCCAGCAGCTTAGAATGGGGGATCAATGAGCAGTTCTTC
J: TRBJ1-1; D: .; V: TRBV13; size: .; CDR3: CASSFRQPEAFF; DNA: TGTGCCAGCAGTTTTCGACAGCCTGAAGCTTTCTTT
J: TRBJ1-2; D: TRBD1; V: TRBV27; size: .; CDR3: CASSPGQGGGYGYTF; DNA: TGTGCCAGCAGTCCGGGACAGGGGGGTGGCTATGGCTACACCTTC
J: TRBJ2-3; D: .; V: TRBV7-9; size: .; CDR3: CASSLVRPSTDTQYF; DNA: TGTGCCAGCAGCTTAGTACGACCGAGCACAGATACGCAGTATTTT
J: TRBJ2-2; D: .; V: TRBV7-3; size: .; CDR3: CASSLVVGGELFF; DNA: TGTGCCAGCAGCTTAGTAGTAGGCGGGGAGCTGTTTTTT
J: TRBJ1-2; D: .; V: TRBV5-8; size: .; CDR3: CASSLISDRYQSGYTF; DNA: TGTGCCAGCAGCTTGATTTCCGACAGGTACCAAAGTGGCTACACCTTC
J: TRBJ1-5; D: .; V: TRBV28; size: few; CDR3: CASSPLGNSNQPQHF; DNA: TGTGCCAGCAGCCCTCTAGGGAATAGCAATCAGCCCCAGCATTTT
J: TRBJ2-1; D: TRBD2; V: TRBV19; size: once; CDR3: CASSMGAGRGASYNEQFF; DNA: TGTGCCAGTAGTATGGGGGCTGGGCGGGGGGCCTCCTACAATGAGCAGTTCTTC
J: TRBJ1-6; D: .; V: TRBV4-2; size: .; CDR3: CASSQEDGPRVHRSYNSPLHF; DNA: TGTGCCAGCAGCCAAGAAGACGGACCGCGGGTCCACCGGTCCTATAATTCACCCCTCCACTTT
J: TRBJ2-3; D: .; V: TRBV5-1; size: .; CDR3: CASSTQGISTDTQYF; DNA: TGCGCCAGCAGCACGCAGGGTATTAGCACAGATACGCAGTATTTT
J: TRBJ2-1; D: .; V: TRBV19; size: once; CDR3: CASNQALDTYNEQFF; DNA: TGTGCCAGTAATCAGGCACTGGATACCTACAATGAGCAGTTCTTC
J: TRBJ1-1; D: .; V: TRBV19; size: .; CDR3: CASKRSGRVTEAFF; DNA: TGTGCCAGTAAAAGGAGTGGAAGGGTCACTGAAGCTTTCTTT
J: TRBJ2-2; D: .; V: TRBV14; size: .; CDR3: CASSFRDTATGELFF; DNA: TGTGCCAGCAGCTTCCGGGACACGGCCACCGGGGAGCTGTTTTTT
J: TRBJ1-1; D: .; V: TRBV18; size: .; CDR3: CASSPFTASTQAFF; DNA: TGTGCCAGCTCACCCTTTACAGCCAGTACCCAAGCTTTCTTT
J: TRBJ2-1; D: .; V: TRBV27; size: once; CDR3: CASSLAGASYNEQFF; DNA: TGTGCCAGCAGTTTGGCAGGAGCCTCCTACAATGAGCAGTTCTTC